This T cell receptor (beta chain) comes out of a study of blood T cell repertoires in COVID-19. Trimming removed 2 bases from V and 6 bases from J, with 28 bases in between. The germline V gene encodes CDR1 SGHTA and CDR2 FQGTGA. The CDR3 loop spans 19 amino acids. TCRdb's copy holds only in-frame clones and misses some; the assay was immunoSEQ multiplex PCR. This table holds roughly 360,000 clones, around 89% found once. This TCR was recovered from a woman aged 25 to 39 with acute COVID-19. The material sequenced was PBMCs or T cells enriched from blood (not recorded which). This rearrangement joins TRBV7-3 to TRBJ1-2; a weak D match, TRBD1 (6 bases). CDR3 in amino acids: CASSLFPLSIEQGFDGYTF. The CDR3 DNA sequence: TGTGCCAGCAGCTTATTCCCCCTATCCATAGAACAGGGTTTCGATGGCTACACCTTC.